The 5 T cell receptor beta chains given below trace back to one sample, sequenced in a study of graft-versus-host responses after intestinal transplantation. Method: immunoSEQ multiplex PCR; TCRdb's copy keeps in-frame clones and lacks some. The repertoire consists of more than 9,000 clones, with approximately 92% occurring once and the leading ten covering 4% to 5.5%. The sequencing used PBMCs, collected almost 70 days after transplant. Receptors were obtained from a human patient who received an intestinal transplant, so some T cells may come from the graft donor.

The chain has TRBV7-8 and TRBJ1-4; possible D gene TRBD1, 5 bases. Germline loops: CDR1 SGHVS, CDR2 FQNEAQ. Trimming removed 5 bases at V and 7 bases at J, with 17 bases between. The CDR3 runs 15 residues. Here the CDR3 DNA reads TGTGCCAGCAGCCGAGGTTTGTCAGGGAGTGAAAAACTGTTTTTT. It encodes CASSRGLSGSEKLFF.

The rearrangement uses TRBV4-1 and TRBJ2-1; D is possibly TRBD2 (5 bases). V lost 1 base and J lost 0, with 7 bases in between. This CDR3 comprises 15 residues. Germline CDR1 MGHRA, CDR2 YSYEKL. The CDR3 loop reads CASSQVAGSYNEQFF. CDR3 nucleotide sequence: TGCGCCAGCAGCCAAGTGGCGGGCTCCTACAATGAGCAGTTCTTC.

This chain joins TRBV7-9 and TRBJ1-1; D uncertain. V was shortened by 0 bases and J by 6 bases, with 14 bases between the two germline ends. CDR1 and CDR2 (germline): SEHNR, FQNEAQ (reference sequence). The CDR3 runs to 15 residues. The CDR3 bases are TGTGCCAGCAGCTTAGCAAGCCGGAGGACCCCTGAAGCTTTCTTT. It codes for CASSLASRRTPEAFF.

The chain joins TRBV6-5 to TRBJ1-2; D might be TRBD1 (6 bases). Germline assignment: CDR1 MNHEY and CDR2 SVGAGI. Deletions cut 6 bases from V and 2 bases from J, with 10 bases between. The CDR3 contains 13 residues. The CDR3 region is CASSYQGNYGYTF. The CDR3 DNA reads TGTGCCAGCAGCTATCAGGGGAACTATGGCTACACCTTC.

The chain links TRBV2 to TRBJ1-5, with TRBD1 matching over 12 bases. J lost 5 bases, V lost 6 bases, and 11 bases had no gene match. Germline assignment: CDR1 SNHLY and CDR2 FYNNEI. This CDR3 has 17 amino acids. The DNA for the CDR3 is TGTGCCAGCAGGCGAACTCCGGGACAGGGGGCAGATCAGCCCCAGCATTTT. This sequence encodes CASRRTPGQGADQPQHF.